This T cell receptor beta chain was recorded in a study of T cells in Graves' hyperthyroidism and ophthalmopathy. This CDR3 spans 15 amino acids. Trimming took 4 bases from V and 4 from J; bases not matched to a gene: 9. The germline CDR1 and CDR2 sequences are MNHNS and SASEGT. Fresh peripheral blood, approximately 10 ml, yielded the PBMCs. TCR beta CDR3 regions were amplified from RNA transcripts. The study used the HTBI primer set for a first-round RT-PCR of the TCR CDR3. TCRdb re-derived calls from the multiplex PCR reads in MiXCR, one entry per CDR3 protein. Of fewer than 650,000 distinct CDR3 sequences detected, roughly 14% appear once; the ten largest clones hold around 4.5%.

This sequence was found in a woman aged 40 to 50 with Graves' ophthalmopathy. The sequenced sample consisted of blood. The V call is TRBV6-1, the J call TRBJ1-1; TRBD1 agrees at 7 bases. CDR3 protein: CASSGTGAGGTEAFF. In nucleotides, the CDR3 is TGTGCCAGCAGTGGCACAGGGGCGGGGGGCACTGAAGCTTTCTTT.